This T cell receptor (beta chain) was identified during a study of cytomegalovirus exposure and HLA in healthy donors. Study outcomes and limitations: What was likely a sequencing artifact was a cluster of highly shared sequence variants.

Germline values: CDR1 SGHRS, CDR2 YFSETQ. CDR3 length equals 12 residues. V was pared by 2 bases and J by 8 bases, with 10 bases between. The study ran its PCR with 60 Vbeta and 13 Jbeta primers. Libraries were prepared by immunoSEQ multiplex PCR; TCRdb keeps only in-frame clonotypes and omits some of them. The table has some 200,000 clones, roughly 88% seen once. About this clone: What it binds is not known.

The source of this sequence is a boy aged 2 to 9 in good health and CMV-seronegative. The sequenced material came from PBMCs. The gene calls are TRBV5-1 and TRBJ1-1, with D tentatively TRBD1 (5 bases). The CDR3 bases are TGCGCCAGCAGCTTCGACAGAACCGAAGCTTTCTTT. It specifies CASSFDRTEAFF.